The 9 T cell receptor beta chains reported below all come from one sample, sequenced in a study of PD-1 and CTLA-4 blockade in melanoma. TCRdb's table, derived via immunoSEQ multiplex PCR, lists solely in-frame clones and lacks some. The sample lists about 21,000 clones; approximately 90% were seen once. The sequenced sample was CD8+ T cells from peripheral blood, obtained before anti-PD-1 treatment. All receptors come from a human donor with melanoma.

This clone was detected once. The chain uses TRBV18 and TRBJ1-1, with a weak D call TRBD1 (6 bases). Germline V gives CDR1 KGHSH, CDR2 LQKENI. CDR3 length equals 15 residues. The V gene lost 5 bases and the J gene lost 1 base, with 14 bases spanning the gap. CDR3 coding DNA: TGTGCCAGCTCAGAACCGACAGGCCGGAACACTGAAGCTTTCTTT. It encodes CASSEPTGRNTEAFF.

The chain employs TRBV28 and TRBJ2-3; D may be TRBD1 (6 bases). Germline lookup yields CDR1 MDHEN and CDR2 SYDVKM. The CDR3 loop spans 17 amino acids. Trimming removed 5 bases from V and 2 bases from J, with 20 bases in between. CDR3 DNA sequence: TGTGCCAGCAGTCCCCTGGGGGTGACAGGAGACACAGATACGCAGTATTTT. Its protein product is CASSPLGVTGDTDTQYF. Drawing the rest from reference TRBV28 and TRBJ2-3, the complete variable domain is DVKVTQSSRYLVKRTGEKVFLECVQDMDHENMFWYRQDPGLGLRLIYFSYDVKMKEKGDIPEGYSVSREKKERFSLILESASTNQTSMYLCASSPLGVTGDTDTQYFGPGTRLTVL.

The V and J genes are TRBV11-2 and TRBJ2-5; 7 bases agree with TRBD2. Germline trimming cut 4 bases from V and 2 bases from J; bases unmatched to any gene: 1. CDR1 and CDR2 from the germline V gene are SGHAT and FQNNGV. This CDR3 is 13 amino acids long. In DNA, the CDR3 is TGTGCCAGCAGCTCGGGACTACAAGAGACCCAGTACTTC. Residues: CASSSGLQETQYF.

The V gene is TRBV7-2, the J gene TRBJ1-1, with a weak D call TRBD1 (6 bases). Germline loops: CDR1 SGHTA, CDR2 FQGNSA. The CDR3 totals 13 residues. Trimming shortened V by 7 bases and J by 12 bases, and 21 bases separated the two germline ends. This CDR3 reads CASTPTLGGSSFF. The DNA of the CDR3 is TGTGCCAGCACCCCTACTCTGGGGGGCTCATCTTTCTTT.

The V call is TRBV3-1 (or the pseudogene TRBV3-2), the J call TRBJ2-7; no definite D call. Germline CDR1 is LGHDT and CDR2 is YNNKEL (reference sequence). V lost 0 bases, J lost 5 bases, and 8 bases lay in between. The CDR3 covers 13 residues. In DNA, the CDR3 is TGTGCCAGCAGCCAAGAATGGGTAGACGAGCAGTACTTC. Translated: CASSQEWVDEQYF.

The chain joins TRBV6-5 to TRBJ2-2, with D possibly TRBD2 on 6 matching bases. This CDR3 is built from 13 residues. Germline V gives CDR1 MNHEY, CDR2 SVGAGI. V dropped 3 bases and J dropped 5 bases, with 7 bases sitting between them. In DNA form, the CDR3 reads TGTGCCAGCAGTTATGGGGGGACCGGGGAGCTGTTTTTT. It encodes CASSYGGTGELFF.

Concerning this clone: The identical CDR3 is also encoded by other nucleotide sequences in the sample. The CDR3 here is CASSLSRPDTQYF. CDR3 in DNA: TGTGCCAGCAGTTTATCGCGACCAGATACGCAGTATTTT. This sequence joins TRBV27 and TRBJ2-3; D remains ambiguous. The CDR3 runs 13 residues. CDR1 MNHEY and CDR2 SMNVEV come from the germline V gene (reference sequence). Trimming cost V 0 bases and J 4 bases, with 5 bases left between them.

This chain links TRBV6-5 with TRBJ1-4, with D perhaps TRBD1 (6 bases). The V end was cut by 4 bases, the J end by 0 bases, with 9 bases between. This CDR3 region has 15 residues. CDR1 and CDR2 from the germline V gene are MNHEY and SVGAGI. The CDR3 DNA is TGTGCCAGCAGTTCCCGGGACACAACTAATGAAAAACTGTTTTTT. It codes for CASSSRDTTNEKLFF.

J is TRBJ1-6 and V is TRBV28; a weak D match, TRBD1 (5 bases). The CDR3 runs to 14 residues. The V and J ends lost 5 bases and 7 bases respectively, with 12 bases between them. CDR1 is MDHEN and CDR2 is SYDVKM in the germline V gene. CDR3 DNA: TGTGCCAGCAGTCGAGACGCAGGGAATTCACCCCTCCACTTT. It specifies CASSRDAGNSPLHF.